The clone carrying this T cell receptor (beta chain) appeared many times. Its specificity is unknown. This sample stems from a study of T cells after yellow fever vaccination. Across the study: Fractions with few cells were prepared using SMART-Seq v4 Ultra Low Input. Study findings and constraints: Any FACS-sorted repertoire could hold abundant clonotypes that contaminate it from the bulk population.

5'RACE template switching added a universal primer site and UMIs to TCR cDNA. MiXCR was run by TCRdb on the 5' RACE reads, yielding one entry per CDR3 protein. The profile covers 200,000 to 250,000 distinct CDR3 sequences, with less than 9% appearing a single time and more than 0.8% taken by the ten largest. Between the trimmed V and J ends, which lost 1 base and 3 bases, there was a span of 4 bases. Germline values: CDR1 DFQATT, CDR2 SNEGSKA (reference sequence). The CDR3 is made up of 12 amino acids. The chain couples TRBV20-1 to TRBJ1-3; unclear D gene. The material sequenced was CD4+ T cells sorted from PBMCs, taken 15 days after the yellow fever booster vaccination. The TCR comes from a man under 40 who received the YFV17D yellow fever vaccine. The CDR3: CSARVGGNTIYF. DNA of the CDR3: TGCAGTGCTAGAGTGGGTGGAAACACCATATATTTT.